The rows below give T cell receptor beta chains drawn from one sample of a study of cytomegalovirus exposure and HLA in healthy donors. Produced via immunoSEQ multiplex PCR; TCRdb's table is partial and in-frame only. The sample yields around 190,000 clones, less than 80% seen once. Material: PBMCs. These receptor sequences come from a woman aged 30 to 39 in good health and CMV-seropositive. Both conserved end residues are part of each CDR3. The D gene is left open where the match is weak. Size is omitted from some rows. Given values are once, few, many or a class for expanded clones.

v_call	j_call	clone_size	d_call	cdr3_nt	cdr3_aa
TRBV4-1	TRBJ1-5	NA	NA	TGCGCCAGCAGCCAAGTCGGGTCGGGTCAGCCCCAGCATTTT	CASSQVGSGQPQHF
TRBV5-1	TRBJ1-5	few	NA	TGCGCCAGCAGCTTCGGTAGCAATCAGCCCCAGCATTTT	CASSFGSNQPQHF
TRBV6-1	TRBJ2-7	NA	NA	TGTGCCAGCAGTGTGACTGTCTCCTACGAGCAGTACTTC	CASSVTVSYEQYF
TRBV18	TRBJ2-5	NA	NA	TGTGCCAGCTCACCACCGGGCGAGACCCAGTACTTC	CASSPPGETQYF
TRBV9	TRBJ2-5	NA	TRBD2	TGTGCCAGCAGCGTAGGCCCTAGCGGGGGGTCGCAAGAGACCCAGTACTTC	CASSVGPSGGSQETQYF
TRBV6-5	TRBJ2-7	NA	NA	TGTGCCAGCGGGCGGGCGAGCGCCTACGAGCAGTACTTC	CASGRASAYEQYF
TRBV27	TRBJ1-5	NA	NA	TGTGCCAGCAGTTTCGCAGGGTTCAATCAGCCCCAGCATTTT	CASSFAGFNQPQHF
TRBV2	TRBJ1-3	NA	NA	TGTGCCAGCAGGCCACGGTTCTTTGGAAACACCATATATTTT	CASRPRFFGNTIYF
TRBV6-6	TRBJ2-5	once	TRBD2	TGTGCCAGCCAGGGGACCTTAGCGGGAGTGCGTGAGACCCAGTACTTC	CASQGTLAGVRETQYF
TRBV2	TRBJ1-5	few	NA	TGTGCCAGCAGTGGACAGACCAGCGATCAGCCCCAGCATTTT	CASSGQTSDQPQHF
TRBV7-2	TRBJ2-7	NA	NA	TGTGCCAGCAGCTTACACGCGGAGGACGCCTACGAGCAGTACTTC	CASSLHAEDAYEQYF
TRBV6-1	TRBJ2-4	NA	NA	TGTGCCAGCCGTCAGGAGGGGTTAGCCAAAAACATTCAGTACTTC	CASRQEGLAKNIQYF
TRBV4-1	TRBJ2-3	NA	NA	TGCGCCAGCAGCCCCGGAGGCACAGATACGCAGTATTTT	CASSPGGTDTQYF
TRBV19	TRBJ1-1	NA	TRBD1	TGTGCCACCCAGGGGGAGGACACTGAAGCTTTCTTT	CATQGEDTEAFF
TRBV25-1	TRBJ2-7	few	TRBD1	TGTGCCAGCAGTGACCCCGGGACAGGGAAGTCTTCGCAGTACTTC	CASSDPGTGKSSQYF
TRBV2	TRBJ1-4	few	TRBD1	TGTGCCAGCACCCGAAGTAGAGGGGGCGAGGGTGAAAAACTGTTTTTT	CASTRSRGGEGEKLFF
TRBV5-8	TRBJ1-5	NA	TRBD1	TGTGCCAGCAGCTTTGAACAGGGGGCGTTTGGCAATCAGCCCCAGCATTTT	CASSFEQGAFGNQPQHF
TRBV5-1	TRBJ2-1	NA	NA	TGCGCCAGCAGCTTGGTGGAATTAGCGAGTGAGCAGTTCTTC	CASSLVELASEQFF
TRBV5-1	TRBJ2-1	few	TRBD1	TGCGCCAGCAGCTTGACAGGGGGCTACAATGAGCAGTTCTTC	CASSLTGGYNEQFF
TRBV5-1	TRBJ2-1	few	NA	TGCGCCAGCAGCTTTTTTCCGGAGTATGGCGCCAATGAGCAGTTCTTC	CASSFFPEYGANEQFF
TRBV27	TRBJ2-3	NA	NA	TGTGCCAGCAGTCCGATTGAGGAAACAGATACGCAGTATTTT	CASSPIEETDTQYF
TRBV5-1	TRBJ1-6	few	TRBD1	TGCGCCAGCAGCCCCAGGGGGCCCAGCTCCTATAATTCACCCCTCCACTTT	CASSPRGPSSYNSPLHF
TRBV6-1	TRBJ2-2	NA	TRBD2	TGTGCCAGCAGTTCTAGCGGGAGTCGCCTCGGGGAGCTGTTTTTT	CASSSSGSRLGELFF
TRBV5-4	TRBJ2-5	NA	TRBD2	TGTGCCAGCAGCCCTCGGACTAGCGGGAGGGGGGAGACCCAGTACTTC	CASSPRTSGRGETQYF
TRBV27	TRBJ2-7	few	NA	TGTGCCAGCACCCCGAGTCGGTCGACCTACGAGCAGTACTTC	CASTPSRSTYEQYF
TRBV5-1	TRBJ2-3	NA	TRBD2	TGCGCCAGCAGCGCCGGGACTAGCCCACGAGATACGCAGTATTTT	CASSAGTSPRDTQYF
TRBV5-1	TRBJ2-2	NA	NA	TGCGCCAGCAGCTCTGGGACTGGATCGAACACCGGGGAGCTGTTTTTT	CASSSGTGSNTGELFF
TRBV27	TRBJ2-7	NA	NA	TGTGCCAGCCGATCCAGGGGAGAGCAGTACTTC	CASRSRGEQYF
TRBV27	TRBJ1-2	NA	NA	TGTGCCAGCAGTTTACAGGGGTATTGGGGTGGCTACACCTTC	CASSLQGYWGGYTF
TRBV18	TRBJ1-1	NA	TRBD1	TGTGCCAGCTCACCTTCCGGGACAGGGGATGAAGCTTTCTTT	CASSPSGTGDEAFF
TRBV7-9	TRBJ2-3	NA	TRBD2	TGTGCCAGCAGCCTAGCGGGGCTTAGCACAGATACGCAGTATTTT	CASSLAGLSTDTQYF
TRBV4-3	TRBJ2-4	NA	TRBD2	TGCGCCAGCAGCCATACCAGGACGGGGGGTAGCTCTCAGTACTTC	CASSHTRTGGSSQYF
TRBV27	TRBJ2-1	once	TRBD2	TGTGCCAGCAGTCTACCTTGGGCGGGAGGCTCCTACAATGAGCAGTTCTTC	CASSLPWAGGSYNEQFF
TRBV30	TRBJ2-1	NA	NA	TGTGCCTGGAGTGTTTTTCTGGCCGATGAGCAGTTCTTC	CAWSVFLADEQFF
TRBV29-1	TRBJ1-2	NA	TRBD1	TGCAGCGTGGATACAGGGGGCTGGGATGGCTACACCTTC	CSVDTGGWDGYTF